This T cell receptor (beta chain) appears in the sequencing data of a study of blood T cells in healthy people across ages. Trimming took 3 bases from V and 3 from J; bases not matched to a gene: 2. The germline V gene has CDR1 MNHNS and CDR2 SASEGT. This CDR3 contains 15 residues. Then a second PCR, running about 6 to 11 cycles, was carried out with a sample-barcoded 5' primer and a J-beta primer mix. TCRdb fed the 5' RACE reads into MiXCR, producing one record per CDR3 protein. Counted here are fewer than 750,000 distinct CDR3 sequences, around 48% occurring once; the ten biggest clones make up 20% to 25%.

The TCR sequence derives from an elderly man in good health. The sequenced sample consisted of blood. V usage is TRBV6-1 and J usage is TRBJ2-3; 11 bases are shared with TRBD1. Here the CDR3 reads CASSEDRGRTDTQYF. CDR3 in DNA: TGTGCCAGCAGTGAGGACAGGGGGCGGACAGATACGCAGTATTTT.